The entry that follows covers one TCR beta chain sequence. CDR3 length equals 12 residues. The V and J ends lost 1 base and 5 bases respectively, with 5 bases between them. Germline CDR1 and CDR2: SGHDT and YYEEEE. This sample is drawn from a study of Ad26.COV2.S vaccination and SARS-CoV-2 variants. The table came from immunoSEQ multiplex PCR; TCRdb's copy has only in-frame clones and leaves some out. The table lists hundreds of thousands of clones, 89% of them singletons. The treatment is: around 19 received Ad26.COV2.S at low or high dose, single or two shots; 5 received placebo; per-sample allocation not given. The study sampled participants on day 63 after the first vaccine or placebo injection.

V is TRBV5-6 and J is TRBJ2-3; D gene unclear. The clonotype originates from a person aged 18-60 years who received the Ad26.COV2.S COVID-19 vaccine or a placebo. The specimen was peripheral blood, collected in a trial of Ad26.COV2.S vaccine versus placebo. The CDR3 is CASSLIGDTQYF. The CDR3 DNA follows: TGTGCCAGCAGCTTGATCGGAGATACGCAGTATTTT.